A single sample is the source of the 21 T cell receptor beta chains below, sequenced in a study of cytotoxic CD8 clonotypes in ibrutinib-treated CLL. Sequenced by immunoSEQ multiplex PCR; TCRdb stores in-frame clones only, minus some. The sample includes around 140,000 clones, over 75% of them seen just once. Sequences were derived from PBMCs, sampled after 36 months of ibrutinib treatment. These receptors originate from a human donor with chronic lymphocytic leukemia.

This chain uses TRBV7-2 with TRBJ2-7; D is uncertain. Germline CDR1 SGHTA, CDR2 FQGNSA. The CDR3 contains 12 residues. Trimming pared 5 bases from V and 6 bases from J, leaving 11 bases between. The CDR3 nucleotides read TGTGCCAGCAGCCAAGTTTGGGGCGAGCAGTACTTC. Its protein product is CASSQVWGEQYF. Full variable domain (remainder filled in from reference TRBV7-2 and TRBJ2-7): GAGVSQSPSNKVTEKGKDVELRCDPISGHTALYWYRQSLGQGLEFLIYFQGNSAPDKSGLPSDRFSAERTGGSVSTLTIQRTQQEDSAVYLCASSQVWGEQYFGPGTRLTVT.

The chain couples TRBV5-4 to TRBJ2-3; D is possibly TRBD2 (5 bases). The V end was cut by 1 base, the J end by 4 bases, with 10 bases between. CDR1 SGHNT and CDR2 YYREEE come from the germline V gene (reference sequence). This CDR3 is 14 amino acids long. The CDR3 DNA is TGTGCCAGCAGCTTGCTGCTAGCATCAGATACGCAGTATTTT. Its protein product is CASSLLLASDTQYF.

This chain links TRBV5-4 with TRBJ2-7; TRBD2 agrees at 8 bases. CDR1 and CDR2 (germline): SGHNT, YYREEE (reference sequence). The length of the CDR3 is 15 residues. V trimming: 0 bases; J trimming: 3 bases; junction bases outside the gene matches: 5. CDR3 region: CASSLASGGFYEQYF. CDR3 nucleotide sequence: TGTGCCAGCAGCTTGGCCTCGGGAGGGTTCTACGAGCAGTACTTC.

V gene TRBV30 combines with J gene TRBJ1-4; 9 bases map to TRBD1. This CDR3 has 14 amino acids. V lost 1 base and J lost 6; bases outside the gene matches: 3. Germline lookup yields CDR1 GTSNPN and CDR2 SVGIG (reference sequence). The CDR3 bases are TGTGCCTGGAGTGGGGACAGGGTGGATGAAAAACTGTTTTTT. Protein sequence: CAWSGDRVDEKLFF.

This clone came up once. V and J are TRBV27 and TRBJ1-5; D not certain. Germline V gene lookup returns CDR1 MNHEY and CDR2 SMNVEV (reference sequence). The CDR3 is 15 residues long. Trimming shortened V by 2 bases and J by 0 bases, and 8 bases separated the two germline ends. CDR3 nucleotides: TGTGCCAGCAGTTTACTGGGGTATAGCAATCAGCCCCAGCATTTT. It encodes CASSLLGYSNQPQHF.

In this sample, this clone turned up once. This rearrangement joins TRBV5-4 to TRBJ2-1, with unresolved D. Trimming left V 1 base short and J 4 bases short, with 12 bases between. The CDR3 sequence is 15 residues long. Looked up from germline, CDR1 is SGHNT and CDR2 is YYREEE (reference sequence). CDR3 coding DNA: TGTGCCAGCAGCTTGATAGGCCCCCGTTACAATGAGCAGTTCTTC. Amino acids: CASSLIGPRYNEQFF.

This clone was counted a few times. The chain combines TRBV18 with TRBJ1-2; D uncertain. The CDR3 covers 14 residues. Trimming removed 3 bases from V and 5 bases from J, with 13 bases in between. In germline, CDR1 is KGHSH, CDR2 LQKENI. CDR3 protein: CASSPNLNRYGYTF. The CDR3 bases are TGTGCCAGCTCACCTAACTTGAACCGTTATGGCTACACCTTC.

V usage is TRBV4-2 and J usage is TRBJ1-2, with unresolved D. The V end lost 0 bases, the J end lost 3 bases, and 11 bases lay between the germline ends. The length of the CDR3 is 15 residues. CDR1 and CDR2 (germline): LGHNA, YNFKEQ. The CDR3 nucleotides are TGTGCCAGCAGCCAAGAAAGGACGGATTACTATGGCTACACCTTC. Translating gives CASSQERTDYYGYTF.

This clone was detected only once. The V and J genes are TRBV6-5 and TRBJ1-4, with 7 bases aligning to TRBD1. The V segment lost 6 bases and the J segment 8 bases; nucleotides outside the gene matches: 12. Germline V CDR1 and CDR2: MNHEY, SVGAGI. The CDR3 has 15 amino acids. This CDR3 reads CASSLRTGGNEKLFF. Here the CDR3 DNA reads TGTGCCAGCAGCCTTCGGACAGGAGGGAACGAAAAACTGTTTTTT.

The V gene is TRBV4-1, the J gene TRBJ2-2; 7 positions match TRBD2. The V and J ends lost 7 bases and 3 bases, in that order; junction bases with no gene match: 2. Per the germline V gene, CDR1 is MGHRA and CDR2 is YSYEKL. The CDR3 is 13 amino acids. CDR3 bases: TGCGCCAGCACGGGAGGTGACACCGGGGAGCTGTTTTTT. Residues: CASTGGDTGELFF.

This chain links TRBV18 with TRBJ2-1; 8 bases map to TRBD1. There are 15 residues in the CDR3. The germline V gene encodes CDR1 KGHSH and CDR2 LQKENI. With 2 bases clipped from V and 9 bases from J, the junction kept 9 bases outside the gene matches. The CDR3 protein is CASSPSAGGESEQFF. CDR3 sequence (DNA): TGTGCCAGCTCACCATCGGCAGGGGGCGAATCTGAGCAGTTCTTC.

J is TRBJ1-2 and V is TRBV5-1; tentatively, D is TRBD1 (6 bases). This CDR3 has 14 residues. Trimming shortened V by 3 bases and J by 4 bases, and 13 bases separated the two germline ends. The V gene's germline CDR1 is SGHRS and CDR2 YFSETQ. CDR3 sequence (DNA): TGCGCCAGCAGCTCCCTGACAGGCCCCTATGGCTACACCTTC. Protein product: CASSSLTGPYGYTF.

The chain combines TRBV4-2 with TRBJ2-5, with TRBD1 matching over 7 bases. The CDR3 is 14 residues long. Trimming cost V 1 base and J 5 bases; bases outside gene matches: 4. Germline CDR1 reads LGHNA; CDR2 reads YNFKEQ. This CDR3 reads CASSQAGGEETQYF. In nucleotides, the CDR3 is TGTGCCAGCAGCCAAGCAGGGGGAGAGGAGACCCAGTACTTC.

The CDR3 DNA sequence: TGCGCCAGCAGCTACGGGACACGGGTACCCTCCTATAATTCACCCCTCCACTTT. This sequence encodes CASSYGTRVPSYNSPLHF. The rearrangement links TRBV5-1 to TRBJ1-6; D may be TRBD1 (6 bases). Germline V gives CDR1 SGHRS, CDR2 YFSETQ. The CDR3 runs to 18 residues. Trimming took off 3 bases at V and 0 bases at J, with 16 bases between the two ends.

This clone was seen a single time. This CDR3 reads CASSEWGQGAREQFF. CDR3 bases: TGTGCCAGCAGTGAATGGGGACAGGGGGCTCGTGAGCAGTTCTTC. The chain employs TRBV6-1 and TRBJ2-1; TRBD1 aligns across 12 bases. Looked up from germline, CDR1 is MNHNS and CDR2 is SASEGT. CDR3 length equals 15 residues. V lost 2 bases and J lost 9; bases outside the gene matches: 5.

The chain is built from TRBV27 and TRBJ2-3; the D call may be TRBD1 or TRBD2 (5 bases each). The germline CDR1 and CDR2 sequences are MNHEY and SMNVEV (reference sequence). V lost 3 bases and J 4 bases, leaving 23 bases between the germline ends. The CDR3 covers 18 residues. The chain's CDR3 is CASSFLGLGTVNPDTQYF. DNA for the CDR3: TGTGCCAGCAGTTTTCTCGGACTTGGGACCGTCAATCCAGATACGCAGTATTTT.

DNA of the CDR3: TGCGCCAGCAGCTTGGCAGGGGCCGAGACCCAGTACTTC. Residues: CASSLAGAETQYF. This chain joins TRBV5-1 and TRBJ2-5; perhaps TRBD1 as D (6 bases). Germline V gene lookup returns CDR1 SGHRS and CDR2 YFSETQ. This CDR3 has 13 residues. V was cut by 0 bases and J by 5 bases, with 8 bases left in between.

The chain is built from TRBV19 and TRBJ2-2; D possibly corresponds to TRBD1 (6 bases). The CDR3 contains 14 residues. With 6 bases removed from V and 4 bases from J, the gap between germline ends came to 12 bases. Germline CDR1 and CDR2: LNHDA and SQIVND (reference sequence). The CDR3 bases are TGTGCCAGTAGGATCCGGGACATCACCGGGGAGCTGTTTTTT. Residues: CASRIRDITGELFF.

In the case of this clone: Within the sample, other DNA sequences also encode this same CDR3. The chain is built from TRBV5-4 and TRBJ2-1; D remains ambiguous. Trimming left V 4 bases short and J 4 bases short, with 3 bases between. The CDR3 loop spans 11 amino acids. Per germline, CDR1 SGHNT and CDR2 YYREEE (reference sequence). For the CDR3, the DNA is TGTGCCAGCAGCCTTTACAATGAGCAGTTCTTC. This translates into CASSLYNEQFF.

With regard to this clone: The sample contains more than one DNA sequence encoding this CDR3. The chain recombines TRBV11-2 with TRBJ2-3; D is unclear. The CDR3 is 11 residues long. CDR1 and CDR2 from the germline V gene are SGHAT and FQNNGV. Trimming cost V 5 bases and J 3 bases, with 3 bases left between them. CDR3 sequence reads: CASSHTDTQYF. The CDR3 DNA sequence: TGTGCCAGCAGCCATACAGATACGCAGTATTTT. The full variable domain, completed using reference TRBV11-2 and TRBJ2-3, is EAGVAQSPRYKIIEKRQSVAFWCNPISGHATLYWYQQILGQGPKLLIQFQNNGVVDDSQLPKDRFSAERLKGVDSTLKIQPAKLEDSAVYLCASSHTDTQYFGPGTRLTVL.

The rearrangement links TRBV19 to TRBJ1-2; TRBD1 matches 12 bases. This CDR3 spans 17 amino acids. J lost 7 bases, V lost 4 bases, and 13 bases had no gene match. CDR1 is LNHDA and CDR2 is SQIVND in the germline V gene (reference sequence). The CDR3 DNA follows: TGTGCCAGTAGTAAACCCCTATGGGGACAGGGGGCGCTTGGCTACACCTTC. It yields the protein CASSKPLWGQGALGYTF.